This TCR beta chain emerged from a study of T cells in Graves' hyperthyroidism and ophthalmopathy (dated by TCRdb to between 2018 and 2021). Regarding the complete study: Peripheral blood samples were taken at the time of initial diagnosis, prior to any treatment. A discovery cohort of approximately 100 patients, about 43 with Graves' ophthalmopathy and fewer than 65 with stable Graves' hyperthyroidism, was used to find distinguishing TCR V-J signatures. Whether ophthalmopathy could be predicted prospectively was tested in an independent validation cohort made up of some 20 hyperthyroidism patients plus 17 patients who later progressed to ophthalmopathy. The roughly 94 discovery patients were randomly divided into training and test sets at a 7:3 ratio. In six Graves' hyperthyroidism patients, the study also compared T-cell repertoires from thyroid tissue with T-cell repertoires from blood. After blood sampling, hyperthyroidism patients were treated with methimazole at a starting dose of 30 mg daily, and ophthalmopathy patients were treated with high-dose intravenous methylprednisolone. The paper reports TCR Vbeta CDR3 sequencing of some 140 peripheral blood samples: around 45 ophthalmopathy, 75 to 80 hyperthyroidism and about 17 progressor patients. The full study reports these points: Most expanded thyroid clonotypes (frequency above 0.001) were also detected in blood, a finding suggesting that blood repertoires may reflect thyroid immune responses. A model built on a 13 V-J signature distinguished ophthalmopathy from stable hyperthyroidism, reaching roughly 88% sensitivity and approximately 83% specificity in cross-validation and 80%/75% in testing. In validation, progression to ophthalmopathy was predicted by the model with 70% to 71% sensitivity and roughly 76% specificity, a median of roughly six months before onset. No statistical method was used to fix the sample size in advance, and group allocation was not hidden from the investigators.

Ophthalmopathy patients had moderately to severely active disease, with a Clinical Activity Score of 3 or more, a NOSPECS grade of 4 or more, and a disease duration of less than 3 months. The study excluded patients with uncontrolled infections, other autoimmune diseases, pregnancy or lactation. Diagnoses were established on the basis of clinical symptoms, serum thyroxine and TRAb, thyroid ultrasound, and orbital computed tomography. PBMCs were isolated from approximately 10 ml of fresh peripheral blood by Ficoll-Paque density gradient centrifugation. Total RNA was extracted with Trizol reagent, and quality was checked on an Agilent 2100 Bioanalyzer. TCR beta CDR3 regions were amplified from RNA transcripts. For the first round of RT-PCR on the TCR CDR3, the HTBI primer set was used together with the Qiagen OneStep RT-PCR kit. A second multiplex PCR round built the libraries, followed by size selection and purification. Libraries were sequenced paired-end with 100 bp reads on an Illumina HiSeq2000. Per the original workflow: SOAPnuke was used to process the raw data, with reads discarded if the reads contained adapters or uncalled bases, had a mean Phred below 15, or lacked an exact constant-primer or identifier match. COPE v1.2.5 was used to merge the high-quality paired reads, and each unique nucleotide sequence was defined as a clonotype. MiTCR v1.1 was used to align clonotypes to the IMGT TRBV, TRBD and TRBJ reference segments. The analysis included only V-J combinations with a frequency above 0.0001, which together covered about 99% of the repertoires. The TCS score was defined as the ratio of F50 (clonal expansion) to E x V (chaos), calculated using BLOSUM62-based TCRdist between CDR3 peptides within each V-J. Welch's t-statistics and random forest reduced around 550 V-J features to 10 to 15, which were used in a naive Bayes classifier (R e1071). The public reads were reanalyzed by TCRdb: fastp trimming at Q25, MiXCR alignment, in-frame beta chains only. One record per CDR3 amino acid sequence lists the most common genes and DNA. The V and J calls follow TCRdb's processing rather than the paper's. The sample includes around 350,000 distinct CDR3 sequences, with roughly 15% observed a single time. Approximately 20% of the sample goes to the ten largest clones.

The CDR3, from cysteine to phenylalanine, totals 16 residues. The DNA shown is the 48-base CDR3, in frame from base 1. Trimming costs V 3 bases and J 0 bases, and their ends lie 11 bases apart. CDR1 LNHNV and CDR2 YYDKDF are derived from the germline V gene (reference sequence). Only one count was recorded for this clonotype. What this receptor recognizes is not known. Base qualities are not recorded, but no much larger clone differs from it by a single base. One read alone is a weak basis. This chain is built from TRBV15 and TRBJ1-4; perhaps TRBD1 is the D gene, with 5 bases matching. This receptor was obtained from a woman aged 55 to 70 with Graves' ophthalmopathy. Material for sequencing was blood. The bases read TGTGCCACCAGCAGGTCCGGGGGTGCAACTAATGAAAAACTGTTTTTT. Protein translation: CATSRSGGATNEKLFF.